These 27 T cell receptor beta chains share one sample of origin, sequenced in a study of long-term antiretroviral therapy in people with HIV. Run at survey level, the immunoSEQ assay was version v3.0. Sequencing used immunoSEQ multiplex PCR; TCRdb keeps in-frame clones, though not all of them. The data contain about 17,000 clones, around 74% of them singletons. The sample consisted of unsorted PBMCs, taken at the start of antiretroviral therapy. Receptors originate from a man aged 30 to 45 with HIV.

The chain employs TRBV19 and TRBJ1-2; TRBD1 aligns across 7 bases. The CDR3 runs 15 residues. In germline, CDR1 is LNHDA, CDR2 SQIVND (reference sequence). Germline trimming cut 6 bases from V and 4 bases from J; bases unmatched to any gene: 11. CDR3 nucleotides: TGTGCCAGTAGGGTCGATAAAAGGGACAGCTATGGCTACACCTTC. Residues: CASRVDKRDSYGYTF. The full variable domain, completed using reference TRBV19 and TRBJ1-2, is DGGITQSPKYLFRKEGQNVTLSCEQNLNHDAMYWYRQDPGQGLRLIYYSQIVNDFQKGDIAEGYSVSREKKESFPLTVTSAQKNPTAFYLCASRVDKRDSYGYTFGSGTRLTVV.

The chain recombines TRBV6-6 with TRBJ1-1; weak D call: TRBD1 (6 bases). V was pared by 5 bases and J by 3 bases, with 19 bases between. From germline, CDR1 is MNHNY and CDR2 SVGAGI (reference sequence). This CDR3 contains 16 residues. Here the CDR3 reads CASSPEAGAGDTEAFF. DNA for the CDR3: TGTGCCAGCAGTCCCGAGGCAGGGGCCGGGGACACTGAAGCTTTCTTT.

The rearrangement links TRBV19 to TRBJ2-7; 7 nucleotides align to TRBD1. The CDR3 spans 13 residues. V shed 9 bases, J shed 0 bases, and the junction held 5 bases outside the gene matches. Germline loops: CDR1 LNHDA, CDR2 SQIVND (reference sequence). The CDR3 loop reads CASHGTDSYEQYF. Here the CDR3 DNA reads TGTGCCAGCCACGGGACAGACTCCTACGAGCAGTACTTC.

V gene TRBV27 combines with J gene TRBJ2-7; 8 bases fit TRBD1. The CDR3 extends over 14 amino acids. J gave up 0 bases and V 4 bases, and 2 bases lay outside the gene matches. Germline V CDR1 and CDR2: MNHEY, SMNVEV (reference sequence). CDR3 loop: CASSWDRISYEQYF. For the CDR3, the DNA is TGTGCCAGCAGTTGGGACAGGATCTCCTACGAGCAGTACTTC.

The CDR3 nucleotides are TGCGCCAGCAGCAACTCCCCGGAGATCTATGGCTACACCTTC. Its translation is CASSNSPEIYGYTF. This chain links TRBV5-1 with TRBJ1-2, with no clear D. CDR3 length: 14 residues. The V end lost 4 bases, the J end lost 4 bases, and 14 bases lay between the germline ends. Germline V CDR1 and CDR2: SGHRS, YFSETQ.

The rearrangement links TRBV29-1 to TRBJ2-5; D is perhaps TRBD1 (7 bases). CDR3 length: 16 amino acids. Germline V gene data show CDR1 as SQVTM and CDR2 as ANQGSEA. Trimming took 5 bases from V and 5 from J, leaving 24 bases between them. CDR3 residues: CSVLRLATGAGETQYF. The CDR3 DNA sequence: TGCAGCGTTCTGCGCTTAGCAACAGGGGCGGGGGAGACCCAGTACTTC.

The chain combines TRBV7-8 with TRBJ1-4; D is possibly TRBD1 (6 bases). Looked up from germline, CDR1 is SGHVS and CDR2 is FQNEAQ. This CDR3 has 17 amino acids. V gave up 5 bases and J gave up 0 bases, with 16 bases separating them. As DNA, the CDR3 is TGTGCCAGCAGCGTACAGGGTTGGTGGGCAACTAATGAAAAACTGTTTTTT. Translation gives CASSVQGWWATNEKLFF.

The chain is built from TRBV4-2 and TRBJ2-5; TRBD2 is a possible D gene (6 bases). The V and J ends lost 4 bases and 6 bases respectively, with 12 bases between them. The germline CDR1 and CDR2 sequences are LGHNA and YNFKEQ. The CDR3 totals 13 residues. CDR3 bases: TGTGCCAGCAGCCGCGCCGGGAGTAAGACCCAGTACTTC. This sequence encodes CASSRAGSKTQYF.

This clone turned up a few times. The CDR3 nucleotides read TGCGCCAGCAGCCGACTTACAGGGGATGGACCCCTCCACTTT. Protein product: CASSRLTGDGPLHF. The chain couples TRBV4-1 to TRBJ1-6, with 7 positions matching TRBD1. V shed 4 bases, J shed 12 bases, and the junction held 9 bases outside the gene matches. This CDR3 comprises 14 residues. Germline V CDR1 and CDR2: MGHRA, YSYEKL.

This chain joins TRBV25-1 and TRBJ2-6; tentatively, D is TRBD1 (6 bases). The CDR3 has 17 residues. Germline CDR1 is MGHDK and CDR2 is SYGVNS. V dropped 3 bases and J dropped 7 bases, with 19 bases sitting between them. The CDR3 nucleotides are TGTGCCAGCAGTGACATCCCAGGGGCCGTAAAAGCCAACGTCCTGACTTTC. It specifies CASSDIPGAVKANVLTF.

The chain combines TRBV25-1 with TRBJ2-2; D is uncertain. The CDR3 extends over 14 amino acids. CDR1 MGHDK and CDR2 SYGVNS come from the germline V gene. V was clipped by 7 bases and J by 0 bases, with 9 bases between them. The CDR3 nucleotides are TGTGCCAGCACAGGCAGGACGAACACCGGGGAGCTGTTTTTT. As protein: CASTGRTNTGELFF.

The rearrangement uses TRBV18 and TRBJ2-7; 12 bases line up with TRBD2. V shed 3 bases and J 2 bases; nucleotides not matched to a gene: 2. This CDR3 is 15 amino acids long. Germline loops: CDR1 KGHSH, CDR2 LQKENI. As DNA, the CDR3 is TGTGCCAGCTCACCCCGGACTAGCGGGACCTACGAGCAGTACTTC. Translated: CASSPRTSGTYEQYF.

This clone was recorded only once. This chain joins TRBV4-3 and TRBJ2-1, with 8 bases lining up with TRBD1. Unmatched junction bases numbered 14, after V lost 5 bases and J lost 8 bases. CDR1 LGHNA and CDR2 YSLEER come from the germline V gene. The CDR3 length is 16 residues. CDR3 protein: CASSTRAGGAWDEQFF. The CDR3 DNA sequence: TGCGCCAGCAGCACCAGGGCAGGGGGCGCATGGGATGAGCAGTTCTTC.

This rearrangement joins TRBV19 to TRBJ2-7, with TRBD1 matching over 9 bases. CDR1 and CDR2 from the germline V gene are LNHDA and SQIVND (reference sequence). After removal of 5 bases from V and 5 bases from J, the junction contained 4 bases not matched to a gene. There are 13 residues in the CDR3. The CDR3 reads CASSPGQGHEQYF. The CDR3 DNA follows: TGTGCCAGTAGTCCGGGACAGGGCCACGAGCAGTACTTC.

The chain joins TRBV9 to TRBJ2-1, with D tentatively TRBD1 (5 bases). Trimming shortened V by 1 base and J by 5 bases, and 13 bases separated the two germline ends. Germline V gene lookup returns CDR1 SGDLS and CDR2 YYNGEE. The CDR3 loop spans 15 amino acids. Written as DNA, the CDR3 is TGTGCCAGCAGCGTATTCGGTGACAGAGACAATGAGCAGTTCTTC. Its translation is CASSVFGDRDNEQFF.

The chain uses TRBV4-3 and TRBJ1-6; possible D gene TRBD1, 5 bases. The V gene's germline CDR1 is LGHNA and CDR2 YSLEER. V was clipped by 4 bases and J by 8 bases, with 18 bases between them. The CDR3 has 16 residues. This CDR3 is CASSLAGGASDSPLHF. The CDR3 nucleotides are TGCGCCAGCAGCCTCGCAGGTGGGGCGTCAGATTCACCCCTCCACTTT.

This chain uses TRBV30 with TRBJ1-6; D is possibly TRBD1 (5 bases). In germline, CDR1 is GTSNPN, CDR2 SVGIG (reference sequence). This CDR3 spans 14 amino acids. V was trimmed by 5 bases and J by 3 bases, leaving 11 bases between them. DNA of the CDR3: TGTGCCTGGGTCGACAGAAACTATAATTCACCCCTCCACTTT. Its protein product is CAWVDRNYNSPLHF. Looking up the rest from reference TRBV30 and TRBJ1-6 gives the full variable domain: SQTIHQWPATLVQPVGSPLSLECTVEGTSNPNLYWYRQAAGRGLQLLFYSVGIGQISSEVPQNLSASRPQDRQFILSSKKLLLSDSGFYLCAWVDRNYNSPLHFGNGTRLTVT.

V and J are TRBV21-1 and TRBJ2-7; the DNA was not used to check the table's D call, TRBD1. TRBV21-1 is an annotated pseudogene. The CDR3 contains 14 residues. The CDR3 sequence: CASSKPGVSYEQYF. Written as DNA, the CDR3 is TGTGCCAGCAGCAAGCCAGGGGTTTCCTACGAGCAGTACTTC.

The genes are TRBV6-6 and TRBJ2-7; D is uncertain. The germline V gene has CDR1 MNHNY and CDR2 SVGAGI (reference sequence). The CDR3 length is 16 residues. V dropped 1 base and J dropped 0 bases, with 13 bases sitting between them. This chain's CDR3 is CASSYLNPDGSYEQYF. CDR3 nucleotides: TGTGCCAGCAGTTACTTGAACCCGGACGGCTCCTACGAGCAGTACTTC.

The gene calls are TRBV7-9 and TRBJ2-1; maybe TRBD2 (6 bases). The CDR3 loop spans 17 amino acids. Germline V gives CDR1 SEHNR, CDR2 FQNEAQ (reference sequence). V was pared by 3 bases and J by 2 bases, with 17 bases between. The CDR3 nucleotides read TGTGCCAGCAGCTTTTCGGCGGGGCGGGGCGCCTACAATGAGCAGTTCTTC. Protein product: CASSFSAGRGAYNEQFF.

The chain links TRBV4-3 to TRBJ1-1, with 8 bases that match TRBD1. Per germline, CDR1 LGHNA and CDR2 YSLEER. The CDR3 is 15 amino acids. The J segment lost 7 bases and the V segment lost 1 base, leaving 8 bases of the junction unmatched. The CDR3 loop is CASSQATGGRGEAFF. CDR3 nucleotide sequence: TGCGCCAGCAGCCAAGCCACAGGGGGTCGAGGTGAAGCTTTCTTT.

V and J are TRBV19 and TRBJ2-3, with 13 nucleotides matching TRBD2. Germline CDR1 LNHDA, CDR2 SQIVND (reference sequence). The CDR3 totals 16 residues. V lost 0 bases to trimming and J lost 7 bases; unmatched junction nucleotides: 4. CDR3: CASSIEGTSGDYTQYF. CDR3 in DNA: TGTGCCAGTAGTATAGAAGGGACTAGCGGGGATTATACGCAGTATTTT. Together with reference TRBV19 and TRBJ2-3, the CDR3 gives the full variable domain: DGGITQSPKYLFRKEGQNVTLSCEQNLNHDAMYWYRQDPGQGLRLIYYSQIVNDFQKGDIAEGYSVSREKKESFPLTVTSAQKNPTAFYLCASSIEGTSGDYTQYFGPGTRLTVL.

The rearrangement joins TRBV6-6 to TRBJ1-4; 8 bases line up with TRBD1. The CDR3 is 14 amino acids. With 6 bases clipped from V and 8 bases from J, the junction kept 8 bases outside the gene matches. The germline CDR1 and CDR2 sequences are MNHNY and SVGAGI (reference sequence). The CDR3 loop reads CASRQGAPWEKLFF. In nucleotides, the CDR3 is TGTGCCAGCAGGCAGGGGGCTCCATGGGAAAAACTGTTTTTT.

This chain uses TRBV5-6 with TRBJ2-3; 9 nucleotides align to TRBD2. The V gene end was trimmed by 6 bases and the J gene end by 3 bases; junction bases not matched to a gene: 5. The CDR3 sequence is 14 residues long. Germline-derived CDR1 and CDR2 are SGHDT and YYEEEE. CDR3 nucleotide sequence: TGTGCCAGCAACGCGGGGGGGGTTACAGATACGCAGTATTTT. It specifies CASNAGGVTDTQYF. Full variable domain (remainder filled in from reference TRBV5-6 and TRBJ2-3): DAGVTQSPTHLIKTRGQQVTLRCSPKSGHDTVSWYQQALGQGPQFIFQYYEEEERQRGNFPDRFSGHQFPNYSSELNVNALLLGDSALYLCASNAGGVTDTQYFGPGTRLTVL.

V and J are TRBV5-6 and TRBJ2-7; a weak D match, TRBD1 (5 bases). Germline V lookup: CDR1 SGHDT, CDR2 YYEEEE. The length of the CDR3 is 16 residues. V was pared by 2 bases and J by 2 bases, with 17 bases between. The CDR3 DNA reads as TGTGCCAGCAGCTTAGGTGAGGACACCTCAGCCTACGAGCAGTACTTC. This codes for CASSLGEDTSAYEQYF.

The chain links TRBV9 to TRBJ2-3; tentative D call: TRBD2 (6 bases). The germline V and J ends were trimmed by 0 bases and 0 bases, with 14 bases remaining between them. The CDR3 consists of 17 residues. Germline CDR1 and CDR2: SGDLS and YYNGEE. The CDR3 DNA reads as TGTGCCAGCAGCGTAGGCAGCGGGCCACTTAGCACAGATACGCAGTATTTT. It yields the protein CASSVGSGPLSTDTQYF.

The chain employs TRBV30 and TRBJ2-5; TRBD2 aligns across 15 bases. The germline gives CDR1 GTSNPN, CDR2 SVGIG (reference sequence). Germline trimming cut 4 bases from V and 7 bases from J; bases unmatched to any gene: 1. This CDR3 is 13 amino acids long. The CDR3 is CAWMGLAGGTQYF. CDR3 DNA sequence: TGTGCCTGGATGGGACTAGCGGGGGGGACCCAGTACTTC.